Listed below are T cell receptor beta chains from one sample, sequenced in a study of graft-versus-host responses after intestinal transplantation. Clones were sequenced by immunoSEQ multiplex PCR, and TCRdb holds only the in-frame ones, with some missing. Of roughly 14,000 clones in the sample, 25% to 40% were seen once. The input for sequencing was alloreactive CD8+ T cells from a mixed lymphocyte reaction culture, taken before intestinal transplant. These receptors were obtained from a human patient who received an intestinal transplant. Both conserved end residues are part of each CDR3. A D gene is named only where the DNA matches it firmly. Size is stated for part of the rows, as once, few or many counts, or as a class when the clone is expanded.

CDR3aa	CDR3nt	d_gene	abundance	v_gene	j_gene
CASSIRAGFNTIYF	TGTGCCAGTAGTATTAGGGCAGGGTTCAACACCATATATTTT	.	medium-sized	TRBV19	TRBJ1-3
CASSDTYEQYF	TGTGCCAGCTCAGACACCTACGAGCAGTACTTC	.	.	TRBV18	TRBJ2-7
CASSIQGQPQHF	TGTGCCAGCAGCATACAGGGACAGCCCCAGCATTTT	.	few	TRBV13	TRBJ1-5
CASSPGTGGVNTEAFF	TGCGCCAGCAGTCCCGGGACAGGGGGCGTGAACACTGAAGCTTTCTTT	TRBD1	medium-sized	TRBV4-3	TRBJ1-1
CASSLPGLAVTDTQYF	TGTGCCAGCAGCTTACCCGGACTAGCGGTCACAGATACGCAGTATTTT	TRBD2	.	TRBV7-8	TRBJ2-3
CAWGGARQEQFF	TGTGCCTGGGGGGGGGCACGGCAAGAGCAGTTCTTC	.	.	TRBV30	TRBJ2-1
CASSLFGNEQFF	TGTGCCAGCAGTTTATTCGGCAATGAGCAGTTCTTC	.	medium-sized	TRBV27	TRBJ2-1
CASSQDRESSYEQYF	TGCGCCAGCAGCCAAGATAGGGAGAGCTCCTACGAGCAGTACTTC	.	.	TRBV4-3	TRBJ2-7
CASSEGTGDNSPLHF	TGTGCCAGCAGTGAGGGGACAGGGGATAATTCACCCCTCCACTTT	TRBD1	.	TRBV6-4	TRBJ1-6
CSVSDRVTYEQYF	TGCAGCGTCTCGGACAGGGTGACCTACGAGCAGTACTTC	TRBD1	.	TRBV29-1	TRBJ2-7
CASSGTDSLEQYF	TGTGCCAGCAGCGGGACGGACAGTCTTGAGCAGTACTTC	.	few	TRBV13	TRBJ2-7
CASSISGTGAGELFF	TGTGCCAGTAGTATATCGGGGACAGGGGCCGGGGAGCTGTTTTTT	TRBD1	few	TRBV19	TRBJ2-2
CASTPGGQMNTEAFF	TGTGCCAGCACCCCGGGAGGGCAAATGAACACTGAAGCTTTCTTT	.	few	TRBV11-2	TRBJ1-1
CASFDRDPSEQYF	TGTGCCAGCTTCGACAGGGACCCTTCCGAGCAGTACTTC	TRBD1	.	TRBV5-4	TRBJ2-7
CASFTRGMNTEAFF	TGTGCCAGCTTCACCAGGGGGATGAACACTGAAGCTTTCTTT	TRBD1	.	TRBV2	TRBJ1-1
CASRGGEKLFF	TGTGCCAGCAGGGGGGGAGAAAAACTGTTTTTT	.	.	TRBV6-5	TRBJ1-4
CASSTTGGYAGELFF	TGTGCCAGCAGCACAACAGGGGGGTACGCCGGGGAGCTGTTTTTT	TRBD1	.	TRBV9	TRBJ2-2
CASTQAYNTEAFF	TGTGCCAGCACCCAGGCATACAACACTGAAGCTTTCTTT	.	.	TRBV6-5	TRBJ1-1
CASFLSPTGAGETQYF	TGTGCCAGCTTTCTCAGTCCGACGGGAGCAGGAGAGACCCAGTACTTC	.	.	TRBV7-2	TRBJ2-5
CASSFGQGVYYGYTF	TGTGCCAGCAGTTTTGGGCAGGGGGTTTACTATGGCTACACCTTC	TRBD1	.	TRBV27	TRBJ1-2
CASNFQGGVRNTEAFF	TGTGCCAGCAACTTCCAAGGAGGGGTAAGGAACACTGAAGCTTTCTTT	.	.	TRBV2	TRBJ1-1
CSVDPTPTRGTEVRSWGYTF	TGCAGCGTTGACCCCACCCCGACGCGCGGGACAGAAGTTCGCTCGTGGGGCTACACCTTC	TRBD1	.	TRBV29-1	TRBJ1-2
CASSQGTGGGSPLHF	TGCGCCAGCAGCCAAGGGACAGGGGGAGGTTCACCCCTCCACTTT	TRBD1	medium-sized	TRBV4-3	TRBJ1-6
CATSRDLGENTIYF	TGTGCCACCAGCAGAGACTTAGGGGAAAACACCATATATTTT	.	.	TRBV15	TRBJ1-3
CASSVRGSLGEKLFF	TGTGCCAGTAGTGTACGCGGGTCCCTCGGGGAAAAACTGTTTTTT	.	.	TRBV19	TRBJ1-4
CASRPSVSLYNEQFF	TGTGCCAGCAGACCGAGCGTGTCCCTATACAATGAGCAGTTCTTC	.	.	TRBV7-2	TRBJ2-1
CASSFKGENSPLHF	TGTGCCAGCAGTTTCAAGGGAGAGAATTCACCCCTCCACTTT	.	.	TRBV27	TRBJ1-6
CASSFQGTYEQYF	TGTGCCAGCAGCTTTCAGGGTACCTACGAGCAGTACTTC	.	medium-sized	TRBV7-8	TRBJ2-7
CASSQESSGPLGEQFF	TGTGCCAGCAGCCAAGAGAGTTCAGGGCCCTTAGGTGAGCAGTTCTTC	.	.	TRBV14	TRBJ2-1
CASSQDPGGLGQPQHF	TGCGCCAGCAGCCAAGATCCAGGGGGCTTAGGTCAGCCCCAGCATTTT	TRBD1	.	TRBV4-3	TRBJ1-5
CASSSDEQYF	TGTGCCAGCAGTTCGGACGAGCAGTACTTC	.	few	TRBV11-2	TRBJ2-7
CASSMTGSGANVLTF	TGTGCCAGTAGTATGACAGGTTCCGGGGCCAACGTCCTGACTTTC	.	medium-sized	TRBV19	TRBJ2-6
CASSVGTAEYF	TGTGCCAGCAGTGTAGGAACTGCGGAGTACTTC	.	medium-sized	TRBV25-1	TRBJ2-7
CASSQDSGALYGYTF	TGCGCCAGCAGCCAAGATAGTGGGGCCCTTTATGGCTACACCTTC	.	.	TRBV4-3	TRBJ1-2
CASSSTRQGIQPQHF	TGTGCCAGCAGCTCCACCCGACAGGGGATTCAGCCCCAGCATTTT	TRBD1	.	TRBV7-9	TRBJ1-5
CATSRSQGYNEQYF	TGTGCCACCAGCAGAAGTCAGGGGTACAACGAGCAGTACTTC	.	few	TRBV15	TRBJ2-7
CASRVSSYEQYF	TGTGCCAGCAGGGTGAGCTCCTACGAGCAGTACTTC	.	few	TRBV6-5	TRBJ2-7
CASSARFGTNKDNEKLFF	TGTGCCAGCAGCGCCAGATTCGGGACAAATAAAGACAATGAAAAACTGTTTTTT	.	.	TRBV11-3	TRBJ1-4
CASSFSRLGPYGYTF	TGTGCCAGCAGCTTTTCGCGACTAGGGCCTTATGGCTACACCTTC	.	medium-sized	TRBV27	TRBJ1-2
CASSLLVDYGYTF	TGTGCCAGCAGCTTGTTAGTGGACTATGGCTACACCTTC	.	.	TRBV7-9	TRBJ1-2
CSADRVNEQFF	TGCAGTGCTGACAGGGTAAATGAGCAGTTCTTC	TRBD1	.	TRBV20-1	TRBJ2-1
CASSPLAGDFYEQYF	TGTGCCAGCAGCCCTTTAGCGGGGGACTTCTACGAGCAGTACTTC	TRBD2	.	TRBV6-5	TRBJ2-7
CASSLGTGGGNEQYF	TGTGCCAGCAGCTTAGGTACAGGGGGAGGGAACGAGCAGTACTTC	.	few	TRBV7-6	TRBJ2-7
CASSPVGAYEQYF	TGTGCCAGCAGCCCCGTAGGGGCCTACGAGCAGTACTTC	.	few	TRBV7-9	TRBJ2-7
CASSPGTSGTGELFF	TGTGCCAGCAGTCCCGGGACTAGTGGCACCGGGGAGCTGTTTTTT	TRBD2	few	TRBV27	TRBJ2-2
CASSSHPGLAGDRGYEQYF	TGTGCCAGCAGCTCTCACCCGGGACTAGCGGGGGATCGAGGCTACGAGCAGTACTTC	TRBD2	few	TRBV11-2	TRBJ2-7
CASSEGSGVSYEQYF	TGTGCCAGCAGTGAAGGCAGCGGGGTGTCCTACGAGCAGTACTTC	TRBD2	medium-sized	TRBV2	TRBJ2-7
CASSQDGTFIGNTIYF	TGCGCCAGCAGCCAAGATGGGACATTTATTGGAAACACCATATATTTT	.	medium-sized	TRBV4-3	TRBJ1-3
CASSISPSTLGVATNEKLFF	TGTGCCAGTAGTATTTCCCCCTCGACACTAGGAGTTGCAACTAATGAAAAACTGTTTTTT	.	.	TRBV19	TRBJ1-4
CAWSGLAGEGETQYF	TGTGCCTGGTCCGGACTAGCGGGGGAGGGAGAGACCCAGTACTTC	TRBD2	.	TRBV30	TRBJ2-5
CATSSGSVTYEQYF	TGTGCCACCAGCTCCGGTTCGGTTACCTACGAGCAGTACTTC	.	.	TRBV15	TRBJ2-7
CASSSGTANMRDTQYF	TGTGCCAGCAGCTCCGGGACAGCCAATATGAGGGATACGCAGTATTTT	TRBD1	.	TRBV11-3	TRBJ2-3
CASSLAGQGVGELFF	TGTGCCAGCAGTCTAGCAGGACAGGGGGTCGGGGAGCTGTTTTTT	TRBD1	.	TRBV27	TRBJ2-2
CASSQDFNSLAKNIQYF	TGCGCCAGCAGCCAAGATTTCAACAGTTTAGCCAAAAACATTCAGTACTTC	.	few	TRBV4-3	TRBJ2-4
CASSLYGGTGPVEAFF	TGTGCCAGCAGTTTATACGGGGGGACAGGGCCTGTTGAAGCTTTCTTT	TRBD1	.	TRBV27	TRBJ1-1
CASSQERITEAFF	TGCGCCAGCAGCCAAGAGAGGATCACTGAAGCTTTCTTT	.	few	TRBV4-1	TRBJ1-1
CASRAGKTEAFF	TGCGCCAGCAGGGCAGGGAAGACTGAAGCTTTCTTT	.	few	TRBV10-2	TRBJ1-1